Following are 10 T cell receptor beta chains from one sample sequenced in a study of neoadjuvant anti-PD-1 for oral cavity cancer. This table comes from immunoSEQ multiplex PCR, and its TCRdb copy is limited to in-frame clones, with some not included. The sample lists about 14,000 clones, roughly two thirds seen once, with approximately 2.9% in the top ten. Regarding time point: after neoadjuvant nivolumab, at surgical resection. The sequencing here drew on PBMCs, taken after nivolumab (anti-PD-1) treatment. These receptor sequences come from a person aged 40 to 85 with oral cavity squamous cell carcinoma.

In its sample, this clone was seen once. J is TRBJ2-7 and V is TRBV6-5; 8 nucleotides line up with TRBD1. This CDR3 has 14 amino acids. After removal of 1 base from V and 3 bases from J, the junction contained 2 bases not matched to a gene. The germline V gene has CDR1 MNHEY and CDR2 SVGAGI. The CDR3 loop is CASSYLGQDYEQYF. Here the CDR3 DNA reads TGTGCCAGCAGTTACTTGGGACAGGACTACGAGCAGTACTTC.

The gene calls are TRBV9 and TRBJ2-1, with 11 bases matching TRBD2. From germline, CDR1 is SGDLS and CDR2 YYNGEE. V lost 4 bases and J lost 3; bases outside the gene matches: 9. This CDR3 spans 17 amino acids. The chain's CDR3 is CASSPYSGTSGYNEQFF. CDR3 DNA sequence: TGTGCCAGCAGCCCTTACTCCGGGACTAGCGGCTACAATGAGCAGTTCTTC.

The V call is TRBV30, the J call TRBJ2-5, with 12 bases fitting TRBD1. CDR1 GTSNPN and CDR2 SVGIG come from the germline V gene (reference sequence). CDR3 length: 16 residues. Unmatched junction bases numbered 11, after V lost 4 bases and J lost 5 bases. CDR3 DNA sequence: TGTGCCTGGACAAAATTGGGGACAGGGGGCCGTGAGACCCAGTACTTC. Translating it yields CAWTKLGTGGRETQYF.

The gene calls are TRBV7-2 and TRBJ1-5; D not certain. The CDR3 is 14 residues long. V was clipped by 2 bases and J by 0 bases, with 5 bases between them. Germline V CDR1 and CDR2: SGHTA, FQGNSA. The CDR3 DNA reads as TGTGCCAGCAGCTTACACGGTAGCAATCAGCCCCAGCATTTT. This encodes CASSLHGSNQPQHF.

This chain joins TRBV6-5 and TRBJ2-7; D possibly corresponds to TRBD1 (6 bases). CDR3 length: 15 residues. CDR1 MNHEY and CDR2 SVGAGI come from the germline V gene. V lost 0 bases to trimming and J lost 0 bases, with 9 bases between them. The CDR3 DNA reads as TGTGCCAGCAGTTACTCGGCAGGGGCCTCCTACGAGCAGTACTTC. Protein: CASSYSAGASYEQYF.

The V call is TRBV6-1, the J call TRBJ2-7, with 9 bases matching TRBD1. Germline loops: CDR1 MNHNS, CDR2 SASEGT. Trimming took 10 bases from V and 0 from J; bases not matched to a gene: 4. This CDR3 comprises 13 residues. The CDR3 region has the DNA TGTGCCACCGGGACAGGGAGCTCCTACGAGCAGTACTTC. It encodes CATGTGSSYEQYF.

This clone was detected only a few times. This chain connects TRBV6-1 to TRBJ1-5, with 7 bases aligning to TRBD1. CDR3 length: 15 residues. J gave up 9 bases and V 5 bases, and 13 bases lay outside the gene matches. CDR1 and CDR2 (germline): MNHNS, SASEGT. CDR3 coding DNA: TGTGCCAGCAGTTCGACAGGGAAGCCAACTACGCCCCAGCATTTT. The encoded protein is CASSSTGKPTTPQHF.

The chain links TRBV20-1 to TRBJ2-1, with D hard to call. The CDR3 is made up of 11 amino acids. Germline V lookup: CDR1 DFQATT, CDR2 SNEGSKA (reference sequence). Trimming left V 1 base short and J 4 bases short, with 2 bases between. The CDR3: CSARVYNEQFF. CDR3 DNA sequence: TGCAGTGCTAGAGTTTACAATGAGCAGTTCTTC.

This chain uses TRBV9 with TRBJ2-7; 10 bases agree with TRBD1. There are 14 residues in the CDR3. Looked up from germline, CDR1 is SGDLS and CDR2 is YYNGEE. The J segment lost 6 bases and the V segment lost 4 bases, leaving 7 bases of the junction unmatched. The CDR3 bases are TGTGCCAGCAGCCCTCGACAGGGGGCGGGCGAGCAGTACTTC. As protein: CASSPRQGAGEQYF.

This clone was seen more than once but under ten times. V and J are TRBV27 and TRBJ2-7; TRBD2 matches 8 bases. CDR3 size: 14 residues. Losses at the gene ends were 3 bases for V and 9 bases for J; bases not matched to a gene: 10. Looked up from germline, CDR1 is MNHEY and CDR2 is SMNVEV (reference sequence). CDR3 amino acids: CASSFSREARAQYF. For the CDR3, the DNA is TGTGCCAGCAGTTTTTCGCGGGAGGCACGTGCGCAGTACTTC.